This T cell receptor (beta chain) was profiled in a study of T cell changes during pregnancy in multiple sclerosis. Measured with immunoSEQ multiplex PCR; TCRdb has only the in-frame clones, and not every one. The sample lists tens of thousands of clones; approximately 91% were seen once. The table lists this clone with a few counts. This clonotype was obtained from a female donor with multiple sclerosis, enrolled in a pregnancy study. The sample was peripheral blood, taken in the first trimester of pregnancy.

CDR3 sequence reads: CASSLFGSAAGELFF. CDR3 bases: TGTGCCAGCAGTTTATTTGGGTCCGCGGCCGGGGAGCTGTTTTTT. V and J are TRBV27 and TRBJ2-2; D gene unclear. The V gene lost 1 base and the J gene lost 6 bases, with 12 bases spanning the gap. Germline loops: CDR1 MNHEY, CDR2 SMNVEV (reference sequence). This CDR3 spans 15 amino acids.